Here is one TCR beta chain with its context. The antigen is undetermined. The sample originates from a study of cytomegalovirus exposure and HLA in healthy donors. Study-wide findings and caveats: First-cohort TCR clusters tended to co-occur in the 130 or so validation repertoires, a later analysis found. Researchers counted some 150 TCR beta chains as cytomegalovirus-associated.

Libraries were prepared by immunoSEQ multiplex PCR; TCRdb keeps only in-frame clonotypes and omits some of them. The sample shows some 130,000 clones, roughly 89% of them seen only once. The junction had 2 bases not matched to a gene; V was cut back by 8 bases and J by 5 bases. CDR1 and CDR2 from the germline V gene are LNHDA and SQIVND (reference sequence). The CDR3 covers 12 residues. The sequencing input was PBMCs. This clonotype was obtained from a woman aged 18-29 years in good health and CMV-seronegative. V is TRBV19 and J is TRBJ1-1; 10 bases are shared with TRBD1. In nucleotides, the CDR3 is TGTGCCAGTGTGGACAGGGGGACTGAAGCTTTCTTT. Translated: CASVDRGTEAFF.